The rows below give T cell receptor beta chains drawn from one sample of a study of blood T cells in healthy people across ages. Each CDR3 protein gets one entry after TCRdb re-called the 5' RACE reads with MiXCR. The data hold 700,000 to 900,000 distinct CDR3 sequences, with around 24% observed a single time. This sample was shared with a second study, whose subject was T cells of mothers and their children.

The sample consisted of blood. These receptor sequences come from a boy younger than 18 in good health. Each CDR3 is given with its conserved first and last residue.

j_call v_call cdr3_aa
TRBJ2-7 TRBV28 CASREKTGVIYEQYF
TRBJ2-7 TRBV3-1 CASSPGLGGYEQYF
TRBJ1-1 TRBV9 CASSVEQGARVAFF
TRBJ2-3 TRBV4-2 CASSQDPASGADTQYF
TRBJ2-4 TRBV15 CATSRWTSGNAKNIQYF
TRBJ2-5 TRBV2 CATQRERGETQYF
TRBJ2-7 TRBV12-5 CASGLPRTGGDEQYF
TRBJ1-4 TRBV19 CASSWDSDGEKLFF
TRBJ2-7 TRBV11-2 CASSIPGRRYEQYF
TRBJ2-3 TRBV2 CASSSENTDTQYF
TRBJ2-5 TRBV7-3 CASSLFGGTDAGTQYF
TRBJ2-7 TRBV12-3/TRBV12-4 CAGSPGSYEQYF
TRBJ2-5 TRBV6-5 CASSWTGYGGTQYF
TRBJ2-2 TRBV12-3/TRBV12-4 CASSTTARSTGELFF
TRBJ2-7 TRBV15 CATSREQGYYEQYF
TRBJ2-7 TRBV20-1 CSARFAGNRRYEQYF
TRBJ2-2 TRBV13 CASSHRTGGAGWNTGELFF
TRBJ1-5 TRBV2 CASSDSEVRPQHF
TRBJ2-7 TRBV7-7 CASSWFTGAVPESSYEQYF
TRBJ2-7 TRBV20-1 CSARDLQGTGATYEQYF
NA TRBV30 CAWRPGTSGGQQFF
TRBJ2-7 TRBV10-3 CAISEVPARKGPYEQYF
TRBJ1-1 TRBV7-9 CASNYPGRGDTEAFF
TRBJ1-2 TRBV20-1 CSAFPQGLYGYTF
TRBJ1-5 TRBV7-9 CASSLAIGTVRDQPQHF
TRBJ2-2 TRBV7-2 CASSLWTANTGELFF
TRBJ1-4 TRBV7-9 CASSLLGYAGTNEKLFF
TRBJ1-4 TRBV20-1 CSARDGGYETNRDEKLFF
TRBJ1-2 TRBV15 CATRQHTNYGYTF
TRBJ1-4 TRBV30 CARKGVGTNEKLFF
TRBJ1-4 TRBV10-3 CAISERQPDEKLFF
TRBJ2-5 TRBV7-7 CASSGLPSGGRGTQYF
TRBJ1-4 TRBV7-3 CASIADRPHNEKLFF
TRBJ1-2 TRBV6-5 CASRTEKAYGYTF
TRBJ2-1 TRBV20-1 CSATRSRDEQFF
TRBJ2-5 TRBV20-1 CSANVGIQETQYF
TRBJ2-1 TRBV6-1 CASSVTGTGGYNEQFF
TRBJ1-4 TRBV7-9 CASNLGGISEKLFF
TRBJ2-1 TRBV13 CASSLLPSSGMYNEQFF
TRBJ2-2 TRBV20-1 CSARGGWQGNTGELFF
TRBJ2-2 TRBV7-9 CASSRAGAHTGELFF
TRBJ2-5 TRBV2 CASSEAAGRPGTQYF
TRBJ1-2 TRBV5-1 CASSLGAWNYDCTF
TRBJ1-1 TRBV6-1 CASIIAGGRAFF
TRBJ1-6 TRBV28 CASSSPGASPNSPLHF
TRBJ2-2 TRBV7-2 CASSLARGGNTGELFF
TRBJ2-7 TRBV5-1 CASSTYPGTGSYEQYF
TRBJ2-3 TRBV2 CASSEEQGGGTDTQYF
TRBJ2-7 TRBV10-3 CAPSLRSSYEQYF
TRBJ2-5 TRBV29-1 CSVLLADNLRQETQYF
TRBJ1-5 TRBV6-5 CASSYYGINQPQHF
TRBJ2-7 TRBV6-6 CASCLGGTDLPEQYF
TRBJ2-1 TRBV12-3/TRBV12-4 CASSLVAGGPDNEQFF
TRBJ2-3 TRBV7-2 CASSSYGSHPTDTQYF
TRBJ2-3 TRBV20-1 CSARDEFTDTQYF
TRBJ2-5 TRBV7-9 CASSMGQGARETQYF
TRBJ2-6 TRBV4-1 CASSQVGGSGANVLTF
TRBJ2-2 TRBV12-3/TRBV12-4 CAIHPEENTGELFF
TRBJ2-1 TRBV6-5 CASSFALPAGGAYNEQFF